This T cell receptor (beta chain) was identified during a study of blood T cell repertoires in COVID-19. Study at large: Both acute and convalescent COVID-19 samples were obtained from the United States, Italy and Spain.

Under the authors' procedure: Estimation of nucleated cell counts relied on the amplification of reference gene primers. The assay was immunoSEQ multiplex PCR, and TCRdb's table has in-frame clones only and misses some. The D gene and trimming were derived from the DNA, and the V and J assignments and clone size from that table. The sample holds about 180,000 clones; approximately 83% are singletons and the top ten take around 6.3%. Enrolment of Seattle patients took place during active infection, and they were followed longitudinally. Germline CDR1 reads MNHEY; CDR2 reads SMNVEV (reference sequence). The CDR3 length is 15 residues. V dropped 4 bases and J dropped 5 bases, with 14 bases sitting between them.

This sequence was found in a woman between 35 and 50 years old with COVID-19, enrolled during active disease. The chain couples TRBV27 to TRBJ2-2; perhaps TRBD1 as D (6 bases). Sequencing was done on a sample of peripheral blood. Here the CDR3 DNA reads TGTGCCAGCAGTTCCCCCGGGACAAAGACCGGGGAGCTGTTTTTT. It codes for CASSSPGTKTGELFF.